The T cell receptor (beta chain) described here comes from a study of blood T cell repertoires in COVID-19. Assay: immunoSEQ multiplex PCR; the TCRdb copy retains only in-frame clones and omits some. The profile covers 80,000 or so clones, with about 73% appearing a single time and roughly 5.6% taken by the ten largest. CDR1 MNHEY and CDR2 SVGEGT come from the germline V gene. Trimming took 2 bases from V and 6 from J; bases not matched to a gene: 4. The CDR3 length is 15 residues. The sample consisted of peripheral blood. The chain employs TRBV6-2 or TRBV6-3 and TRBJ1-2, with TRBD1 identical over 12 bases. This TCR was sampled from a man aged 45-65 years with active or convalescent COVID-19. The CDR3 bases are TGTGCCAGCAGTTACGGGACAGGGGGCGCGGATGGCTACACCTTC. Translation: CASSYGTGGADGYTF.